The rows below give T cell receptor beta chains drawn from one sample of a study of T cells in Graves' hyperthyroidism and ophthalmopathy. Each CDR3 protein gets one entry after TCRdb re-called the multiplex PCR reads with MiXCR. The sample consists of about 420,000 distinct CDR3 sequences, 15% to 19% of them appearing once. Material: blood. These receptors originate from a woman aged 18-35 years with Graves' hyperthyroidism. CDR3s leave out the opening cysteine and the closing phenylalanine or tryptophan. The order of the fields is V gene, J gene, CDR3 protein.

V: TRBV7-3; J: TRBJ2-3; CDR3: ASSISGTSGGVSTDTQY
V: TRBV7-3; J: TRBJ2-1; CDR3: ASSSSSGTGVEQF
V: TRBV12-3/TRBV12-4; J: TRBJ1-5; CDR3: ASSPRQGTQPQH
V: TRBV7-9; J: TRBJ2-7; CDR3: ASSFRPYEQY
V: TRBV6-1; J: TRBJ2-7; CDR3: ASSRTGTTSYEQY
V: TRBV20-1; J: TRBJ2-4; CDR3: SARGGRGENIQY
V: TRBV27; J: TRBJ1-3; CDR3: ASSRGITGSGNTIY
V: TRBV3-1; J: TRBJ2-2; CDR3: ASSPTSGSYTGELF
V: TRBV20-1; J: TRBJ1-4; CDR3: GARDLGEKLF
V: TRBV7-8; J: TRBJ1-1; CDR3: ASTYYADTEAF
V: TRBV6-1; J: TRBJ1-3; CDR3: ASTNGGASSGNTIY
V: TRBV12-3/TRBV12-4; J: TRBJ1-2; CDR3: ASSLARRPYYGYT
V: TRBV7-2; J: TRBJ1-2; CDR3: ASSFSGKGYGYT
V: TRBV20-1; J: TRBJ1-1; CDR3: SASLTRNTEAF
V: TRBV2; J: TRBJ2-2; CDR3: ASRRDRDGTGELF
V: TRBV20-1; J: TRBJ2-1; CDR3: SARQGFDEQF
V: TRBV20-1; J: TRBJ2-7; CDR3: SATRGGGAYEQY
V: TRBV7-2; J: TRBJ1-2; CDR3: ASSREGTPYYGYT
V: TRBV20-1; J: TRBJ1-5; CDR3: SARVMRARNQPQH
V: TRBV27; J: TRBJ2-2; CDR3: ASSLPRGRASGSTGELF
V: TRBV7-9; J: TRBJ2-3; CDR3: ASSHKRRAGGDTQY
V: TRBV7-2; J: TRBJ2-1; CDR3: ASSSRLAGDNEQF
V: TRBV25-1; J: TRBJ2-7; CDR3: ASRESAGVGEQY
V: TRBV6-1; J: TRBJ2-7; CDR3: ASSKDRPYEQY
V: TRBV24-1; J: TRBJ2-7; CDR3: ATSDSQAGPYEQY
V: TRBV24-1; J: TRBJ1-1; CDR3: ATSKAGSGAF
V: TRBV25-1; J: TRBJ2-7; CDR3: ASKGQLSYEQY
V: TRBV28; J: TRBJ2-1; CDR3: ASSLSGLAGRDEQF
V: TRBV11-2; J: TRBJ2-3; CDR3: ASSLEFRGDTQY
V: TRBV13; J: TRBJ2-2; CDR3: ASSPGLRVINTGELF
V: TRBV12-3/TRBV12-4; J: TRBJ1-6; CDR3: ASLGGRGPLH
V: TRBV4-1; J: TRBJ1-6; CDR3: ASSQRASAGVGSPLH
V: TRBV28; J: TRBJ1-2; CDR3: ASSPLPALDGYT
V: TRBV9; J: TRBJ1-1; CDR3: ASQIGEGTLNTEAF
V: TRBV27; J: TRBJ1-2; CDR3: ASSLSRGYYGYT
V: TRBV6-6; J: TRBJ2-7; CDR3: ASSYSMGWSTGSYEQY
V: TRBV6-1; J: TRBJ1-2; CDR3: ASALTTGTGKGYT
V: TRBV7-6; J: TRBJ1-1; CDR3: ASSLSTANTEAF
V: TRBV5-1; J: TRBJ2-4; CDR3: ASSLEGSVKNIQY
V: TRBV15; J: TRBJ2-1; CDR3: ATSRDRGPYNEQF
V: TRBV6-1; J: TRBJ2-7; CDR3: ASSEEFYEQY
V: TRBV18; J: TRBJ1-1; CDR3: ASSPLMTPGTKNTEAF
V: TRBV15; J: TRBJ2-7; CDR3: ATSTAKLEQY
V: TRBV24-1; J: TRBJ2-5; CDR3: ATSDFETQY
V: TRBV29-1; J: TRBJ1-1; CDR3: SASGLMNTEAF
V: TRBV5-1; J: TRBJ2-1; CDR3: ASSRQSTEQF
V: TRBV20-1; J: TRBJ1-1; CDR3: SARRGGLNTEAF
V: TRBV15; J: TRBJ1-6; CDR3: ATRNVGGLTPLH
V: TRBV5-1; J: TRBJ2-1; CDR3: ASTLRQSFNEQF
V: TRBV6-1; J: TRBJ1-2; CDR3: ASSFVANPGQGAGGYT
V: TRBV20-1; J: TRBJ2-7; CDR3: SAPSGLSYEQY
V: TRBV11-1; J: TRBJ2-1; CDR3: ASRAGTGYNEQF
V: TRBV6-2/TRBV6-3; J: TRBJ2-1; CDR3: ASSYLRKDSSYNEQF
V: TRBV20-1; J: TRBJ2-6; CDR3: SAPRTGAKTGANVLT
V: TRBV6-1; J: TRBJ1-5; CDR3: ASSGAGANQPQH
V: TRBV6-1; J: TRBJ2-7; CDR3: ASSEIDSSYEQY
V: TRBV12-3/TRBV12-4; J: TRBJ2-3; CDR3: ASSLAGAPRDTQY
V: TRBV20-1; J: TRBJ1-5; CDR3: SARRGQGLNQPQH
V: TRBV27; J: TRBJ2-2; CDR3: ASTPGTGVSGELF